This T cell receptor (beta chain) was documented in a study of CD8+ T cells in alopecia areata. Treatment in this sample: oral pan-JAK inhibitor, 5-10 mg twice daily. It was from alopecia areata patients that lesional scalp punch biopsies and peripheral blood were collected. Investigators isolated RNA and reverse transcribed it into cDNA to act as the sequencing template. Some clones are missing from TCRdb's copy, which holds only in-frame ones; the method was immunoSEQ multiplex PCR. The data hold about 200,000 clones, with 35% to 45% observed a single time. The germline V gene encodes CDR1 LNHNV and CDR2 YYDKDF (reference sequence). The germline V and J ends were trimmed by 1 base and 0 bases, with 7 bases remaining between them. The CDR3 is 15 amino acids.

This rearrangement joins TRBV15 to TRBJ2-4, with D perhaps TRBD1 (5 bases). This TCR came from a human donor with alopecia areata. Sequenced here: CD4+ T cells sorted from blood, sampled around week 34, from a patient treated with tofacitinib. The CDR3 sequence is CATSRAGIAKNIQYF. The CDR3 coding sequence is TGTGCCACCAGCAGAGCAGGGATAGCCAAAAACATTCAGTACTTC.